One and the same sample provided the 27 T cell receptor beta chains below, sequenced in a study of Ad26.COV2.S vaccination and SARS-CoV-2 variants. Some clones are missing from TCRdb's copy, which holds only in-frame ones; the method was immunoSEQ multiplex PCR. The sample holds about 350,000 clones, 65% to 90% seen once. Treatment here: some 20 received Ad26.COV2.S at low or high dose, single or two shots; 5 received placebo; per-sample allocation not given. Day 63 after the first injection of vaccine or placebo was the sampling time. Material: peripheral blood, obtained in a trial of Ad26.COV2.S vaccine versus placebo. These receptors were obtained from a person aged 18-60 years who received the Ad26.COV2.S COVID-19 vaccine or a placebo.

CDR3 sequence reads: CASSRVAGAPDTQYF. CDR3 nucleotide sequence: TGTGCCAGCAGTAGGGTAGCGGGAGCCCCAGATACGCAGTATTTT. The chain uses TRBV2 and TRBJ2-3; 9 bases line up with TRBD2. Germline CDR1 and CDR2: SNHLY and FYNNEI. V shed 5 bases and J 4 bases; nucleotides not matched to a gene: 7. The CDR3 extends over 15 amino acids. Full variable domain (rest looked up from reference TRBV2 and TRBJ2-3): EPEVTQTPSHQVTQMGQEVILRCVPISNHLYFYWYRQILGQKVEFLVSFYNNEISEKSEIFDDQFSVERPDGSNFTLKIRSTKLEDSAMYFCASSRVAGAPDTQYFGPGTRLTVL.

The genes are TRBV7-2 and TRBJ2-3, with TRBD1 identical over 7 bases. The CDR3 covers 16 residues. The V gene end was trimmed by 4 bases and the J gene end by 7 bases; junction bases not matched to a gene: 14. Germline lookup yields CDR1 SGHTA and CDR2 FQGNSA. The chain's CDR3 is CASSSEGQTILNTQYF. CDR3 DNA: TGTGCCAGCAGCTCTGAGGGACAGACCATCCTAAATACGCAGTATTTT.

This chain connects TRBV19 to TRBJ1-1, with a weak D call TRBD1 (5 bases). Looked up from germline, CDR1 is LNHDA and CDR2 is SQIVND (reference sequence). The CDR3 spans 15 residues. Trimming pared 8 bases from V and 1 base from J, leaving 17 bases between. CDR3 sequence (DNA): TGTGCCAGTCACGAGGGGTCAGGCCCGAACACTGAAGCTTTCTTT. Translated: CASHEGSGPNTEAFF.

The CDR3 DNA is TGTGCCACCAGCAGTTCGCCAGGATCTTCCTACGAGCAGTACTTC. It is translated as CATSSSPGSSYEQYF. This sequence joins TRBV15 and TRBJ2-7; no firm D call. The CDR3 length is 15 residues. V shed 3 bases and J shed 1 base, with 13 bases lying between them. Germline values: CDR1 LNHNV, CDR2 YYDKDF (reference sequence).

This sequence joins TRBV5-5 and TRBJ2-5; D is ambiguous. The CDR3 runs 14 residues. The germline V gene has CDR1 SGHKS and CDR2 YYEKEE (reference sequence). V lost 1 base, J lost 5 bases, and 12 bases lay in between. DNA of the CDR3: TGTGCCAGCAGCTTGCATCCTGCCGCGGAGACCCAGTACTTC. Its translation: CASSLHPAAETQYF.

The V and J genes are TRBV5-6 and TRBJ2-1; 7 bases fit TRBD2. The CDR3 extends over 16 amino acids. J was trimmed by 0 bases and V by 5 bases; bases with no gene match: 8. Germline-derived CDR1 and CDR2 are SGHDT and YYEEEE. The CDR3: CASSRRGLSSYNEQFF. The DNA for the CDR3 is TGTGCCAGCAGTAGGCGGGGGTTAAGCTCCTACAATGAGCAGTTCTTC.

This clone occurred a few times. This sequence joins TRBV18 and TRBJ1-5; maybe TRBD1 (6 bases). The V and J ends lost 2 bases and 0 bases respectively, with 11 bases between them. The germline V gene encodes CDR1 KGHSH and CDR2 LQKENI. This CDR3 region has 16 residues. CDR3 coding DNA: TGTGCCAGCTCACCAGCGGGGGCCCCTAGCAATCAGCCCCAGCATTTT. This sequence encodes CASSPAGAPSNQPQHF. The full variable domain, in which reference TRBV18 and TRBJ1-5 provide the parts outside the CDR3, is NAGVMQNPRHLVRRRGQEARLRCSPMKGHSHVYWYRQLPEEGLKFMVYLQKENIIDESGMPKERFSAEFPKEGPSILRIQQVVRGDSAAYFCASSPAGAPSNQPQHFGDGTRLSIL.

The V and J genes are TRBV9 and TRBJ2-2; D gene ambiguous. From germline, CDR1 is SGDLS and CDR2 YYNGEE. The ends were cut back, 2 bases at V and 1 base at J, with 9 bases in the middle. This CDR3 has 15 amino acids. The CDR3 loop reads CASSVSRVNTGELFF. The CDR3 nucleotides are TGTGCCAGCAGCGTCTCCCGGGTGAACACCGGGGAGCTGTTTTTT.

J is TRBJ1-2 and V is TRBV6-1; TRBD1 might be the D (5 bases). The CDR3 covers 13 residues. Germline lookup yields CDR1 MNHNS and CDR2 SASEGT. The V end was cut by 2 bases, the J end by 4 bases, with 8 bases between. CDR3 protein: CASSEWGSYGYTF. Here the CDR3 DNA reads TGTGCCAGCAGTGAATGGGGGTCCTATGGCTACACCTTC.

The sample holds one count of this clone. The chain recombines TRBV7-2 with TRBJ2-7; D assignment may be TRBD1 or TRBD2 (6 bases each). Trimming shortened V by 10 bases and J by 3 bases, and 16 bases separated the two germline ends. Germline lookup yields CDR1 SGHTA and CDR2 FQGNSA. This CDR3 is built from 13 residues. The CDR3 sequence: CAIRDGGHYEQYF. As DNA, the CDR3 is TGTGCCATCCGCGACGGGGGCCACTACGAGCAGTACTTC.

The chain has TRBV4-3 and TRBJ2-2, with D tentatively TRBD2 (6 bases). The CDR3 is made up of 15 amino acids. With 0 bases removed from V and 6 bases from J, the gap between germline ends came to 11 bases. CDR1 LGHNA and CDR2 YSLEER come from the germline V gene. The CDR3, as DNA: TGCGCCAGCAGCCAAGATAGCGGAGGGTCCGGGGAGCTGTTTTTT. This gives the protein CASSQDSGGSGELFF.

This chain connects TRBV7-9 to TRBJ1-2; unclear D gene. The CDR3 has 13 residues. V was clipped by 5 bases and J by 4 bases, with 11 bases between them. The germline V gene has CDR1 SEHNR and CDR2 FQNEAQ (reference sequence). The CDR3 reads CASSPVTLYGYTF. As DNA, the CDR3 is TGTGCCAGCAGCCCAGTTACCCTCTATGGCTACACCTTC.

CDR3 bases: TGTGCCTGGAGTATTCCAGGAGTTAATTCACCCCTCCACTTT. Its protein is CAWSIPGVNSPLHF. The rearrangement joins TRBV30 to TRBJ1-6; no reliable D call. Germline V gene lookup returns CDR1 GTSNPN and CDR2 SVGIG (reference sequence). V was trimmed by 2 bases and J by 6 bases, leaving 11 bases between them. This CDR3 contains 14 residues.

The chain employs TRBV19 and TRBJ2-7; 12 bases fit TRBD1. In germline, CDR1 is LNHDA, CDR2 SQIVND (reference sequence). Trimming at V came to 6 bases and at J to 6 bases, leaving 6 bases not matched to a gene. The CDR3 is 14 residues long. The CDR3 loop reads CASSSGTGGSEQYF. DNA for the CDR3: TGTGCCAGTAGCTCCGGGACAGGGGGCTCCGAGCAGTACTTC.

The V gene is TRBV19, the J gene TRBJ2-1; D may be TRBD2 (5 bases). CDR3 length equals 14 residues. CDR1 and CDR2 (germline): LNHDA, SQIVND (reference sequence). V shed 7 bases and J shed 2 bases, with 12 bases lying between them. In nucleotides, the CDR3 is TGTGCCAGTAACATAGTCGGGGCCTACAATGAGCAGTTCTTC. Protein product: CASNIVGAYNEQFF. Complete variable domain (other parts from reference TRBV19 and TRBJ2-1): DGGITQSPKYLFRKEGQNVTLSCEQNLNHDAMYWYRQDPGQGLRLIYYSQIVNDFQKGDIAEGYSVSREKKESFPLTVTSAQKNPTAFYLCASNIVGAYNEQFFGPGTRLTVL.

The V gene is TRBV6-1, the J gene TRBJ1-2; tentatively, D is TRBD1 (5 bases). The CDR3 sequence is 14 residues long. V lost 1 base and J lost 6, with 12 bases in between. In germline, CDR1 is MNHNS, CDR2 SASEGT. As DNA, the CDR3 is TGTGCCAGCAGTGAAGTGGGGGGAATAGATGGCTACACCTTC. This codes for CASSEVGGIDGYTF.

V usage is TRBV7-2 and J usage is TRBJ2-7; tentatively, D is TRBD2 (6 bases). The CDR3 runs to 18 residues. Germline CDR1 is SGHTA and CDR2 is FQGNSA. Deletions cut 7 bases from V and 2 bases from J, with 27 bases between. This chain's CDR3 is CASTIVAGGSGSTYEQYF. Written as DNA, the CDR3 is TGTGCCAGCACCATAGTTGCCGGAGGGTCCGGGAGTACCTACGAGCAGTACTTC.

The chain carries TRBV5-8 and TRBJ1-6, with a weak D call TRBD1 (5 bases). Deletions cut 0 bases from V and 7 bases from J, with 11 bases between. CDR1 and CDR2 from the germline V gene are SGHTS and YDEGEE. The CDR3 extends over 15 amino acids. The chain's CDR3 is CASSLGQRTNSPLHF. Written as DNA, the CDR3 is TGTGCCAGCAGCTTGGGACAGCGAACAAATTCACCCCTCCACTTT.

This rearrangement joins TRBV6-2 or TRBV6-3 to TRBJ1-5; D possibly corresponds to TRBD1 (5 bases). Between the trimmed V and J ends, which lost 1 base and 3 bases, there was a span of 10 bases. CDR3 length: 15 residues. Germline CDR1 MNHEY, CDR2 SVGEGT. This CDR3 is CASSYLRGFNQPQHF. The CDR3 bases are TGTGCCAGCAGTTACTTGCGGGGGTTCAATCAGCCCCAGCATTTT.

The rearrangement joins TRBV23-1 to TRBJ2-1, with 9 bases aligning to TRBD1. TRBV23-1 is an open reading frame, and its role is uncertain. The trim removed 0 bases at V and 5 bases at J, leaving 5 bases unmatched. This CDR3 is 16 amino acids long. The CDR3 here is CASSQSGQGGDNEQFF. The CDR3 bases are TGCGCCAGCAGTCAATCGGGACAGGGAGGTGACAATGAGCAGTTCTTC.

Here the CDR3 reads CASSRSEGSTEAFF. The CDR3 nucleotides are TGTGCCAGCTCACGGTCAGAGGGGAGCACTGAAGCTTTCTTT. The gene calls are TRBV18 and TRBJ1-1; D may be TRBD1 (5 bases). CDR1 and CDR2 from the germline V gene are KGHSH and LQKENI. V shed 4 bases and J shed 4 bases, with 13 bases lying between them. CDR3 length: 14 residues.

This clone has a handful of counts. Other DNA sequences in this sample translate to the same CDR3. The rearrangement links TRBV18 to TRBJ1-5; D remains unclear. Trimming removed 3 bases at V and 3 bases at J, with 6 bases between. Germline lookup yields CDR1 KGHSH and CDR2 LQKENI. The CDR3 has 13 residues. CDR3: CASSPGNNQPQHF. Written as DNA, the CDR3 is TGTGCCAGCTCACCGGGAAACAATCAGCCCCAGCATTTT.

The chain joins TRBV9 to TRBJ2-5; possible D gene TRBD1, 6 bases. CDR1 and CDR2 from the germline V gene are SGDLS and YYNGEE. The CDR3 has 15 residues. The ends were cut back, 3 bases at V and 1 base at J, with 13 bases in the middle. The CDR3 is CASSAVTGLQETQYF. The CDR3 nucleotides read TGTGCCAGCAGCGCCGTGACAGGTCTCCAAGAGACCCAGTACTTC.

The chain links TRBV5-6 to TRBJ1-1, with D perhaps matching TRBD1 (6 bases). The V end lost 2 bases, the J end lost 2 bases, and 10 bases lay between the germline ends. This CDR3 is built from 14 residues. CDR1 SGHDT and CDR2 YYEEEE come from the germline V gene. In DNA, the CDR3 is TGTGCCAGCAGCTTAGGACAGACCAACACTGAAGCTTTCTTT. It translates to CASSLGQTNTEAFF.

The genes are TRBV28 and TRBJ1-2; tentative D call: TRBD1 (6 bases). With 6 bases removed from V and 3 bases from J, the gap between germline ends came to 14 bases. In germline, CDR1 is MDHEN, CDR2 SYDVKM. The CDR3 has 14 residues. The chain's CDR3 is CASSLADSYYGYTF. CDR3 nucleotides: TGTGCCAGCAGCTTGGCGGACAGCTACTATGGCTACACCTTC.

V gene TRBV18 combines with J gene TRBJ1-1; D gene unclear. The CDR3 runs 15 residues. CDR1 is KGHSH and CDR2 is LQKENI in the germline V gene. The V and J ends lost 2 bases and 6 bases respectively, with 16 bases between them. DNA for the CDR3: TGTGCCAGCTCACCAGGGCCGCCGGGTGTTTCTGAAGCTTTCTTT. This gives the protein CASSPGPPGVSEAFF.

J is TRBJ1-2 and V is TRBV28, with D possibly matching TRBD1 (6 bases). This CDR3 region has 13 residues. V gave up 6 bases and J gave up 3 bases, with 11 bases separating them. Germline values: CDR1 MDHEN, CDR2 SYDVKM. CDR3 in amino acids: CASSRPGDYGYTF. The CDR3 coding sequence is TGTGCCAGCAGCCGCCCAGGGGACTATGGCTACACCTTC.